Each of the 4 T cell receptor beta chains below was sequenced from the same sample in a study of T cell responses to AZD1222 COVID-19 vaccine. Sequencing used immunoSEQ multiplex PCR; TCRdb keeps in-frame clones, though not all of them. The profile shows approximately 180,000 clones, around 88% of them singletons. This material consisted of peripheral blood, taken on day 0 of AZD1222 vaccination. These receptors originate from an adult in good health.

The chain employs TRBV10-3 and TRBJ2-1; TRBD2 matches 11 bases. This CDR3 region has 17 residues. The germline CDR1 and CDR2 sequences are ENHRY and SYGVKD. Unmatched junction bases numbered 8, after V lost 3 bases and J lost 4 bases. The CDR3 loop is CAISEGLAGGTYNEQFF. The CDR3 DNA follows: TGTGCCATCAGTGAAGGGCTAGCGGGGGGAACATACAATGAGCAGTTCTTC.

This chain uses TRBV5-5 with TRBJ1-1, with D uncertain. Germline CDR1 is SGHKS and CDR2 is YYEKEE (reference sequence). V was clipped by 0 bases and J by 3 bases, with 6 bases between them. CDR3 size: 13 residues. The CDR3 spells CASSLVADTEAFF. The CDR3 nucleotides read TGTGCCAGCAGCTTGGTTGCCGACACTGAAGCTTTCTTT. Complete variable domain (other parts from reference TRBV5-5 and TRBJ1-1): DAGVTQSPTHLIKTRGQQVTLRCSPISGHKSVSWYQQVLGQGPQFIFQYYEKEERGRGNFPDRFSARQFPNYSSELNVNALLLGDSALYLCASSLVADTEAFFGQGTRLTVV.

V is TRBV3-1 (or the pseudogene TRBV3-2) and J is TRBJ2-2; no clear D gene. Per the germline V gene, CDR1 is LGHDT and CDR2 is YNNKEL (reference sequence). The CDR3 consists of 13 residues. With 2 bases removed from V and 7 bases from J, the gap between germline ends came to 8 bases. CDR3: CASSQMGSGELFF. CDR3 DNA: TGTGCCAGCAGCCAAATGGGAAGCGGGGAGCTGTTTTTT.

The chain couples TRBV19 to TRBJ2-1, with TRBD1 matching over 8 bases. Per germline, CDR1 LNHDA and CDR2 SQIVND (reference sequence). The CDR3 sequence is 20 residues long. With 5 bases clipped from V and 1 base from J, the junction kept 19 bases outside the gene matches. CDR3 coding DNA: TGTGCCAGTAGTTTGGGGGAGACCAATACCGGGACAGGATCCTACAATGAGCAGTTCTTC. Amino acid sequence: CASSLGETNTGTGSYNEQFF. Filled out from reference TRBV19 and TRBJ2-1, the complete variable domain reads DGGITQSPKYLFRKEGQNVTLSCEQNLNHDAMYWYRQDPGQGLRLIYYSQIVNDFQKGDIAEGYSVSREKKESFPLTVTSAQKNPTAFYLCASSLGETNTGTGSYNEQFFGPGTRLTVL.